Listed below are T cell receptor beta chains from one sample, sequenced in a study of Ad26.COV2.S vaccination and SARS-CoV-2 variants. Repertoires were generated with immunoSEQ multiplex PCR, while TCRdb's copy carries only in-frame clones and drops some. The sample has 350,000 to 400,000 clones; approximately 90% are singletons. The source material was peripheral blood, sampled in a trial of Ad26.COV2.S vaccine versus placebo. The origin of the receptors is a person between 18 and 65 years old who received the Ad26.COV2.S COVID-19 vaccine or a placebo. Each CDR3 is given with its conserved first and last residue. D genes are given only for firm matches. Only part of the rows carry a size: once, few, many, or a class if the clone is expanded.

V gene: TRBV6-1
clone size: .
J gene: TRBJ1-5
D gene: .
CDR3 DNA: TGTGCCAGCAGTGAACCAAATCAGCCCCAGCATTTT
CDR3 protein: CASSEPNQPQHF

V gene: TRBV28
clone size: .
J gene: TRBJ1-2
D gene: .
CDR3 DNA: TGTGCCAGCAGTTTAAGCGGTGCTGGCTACACCTTC
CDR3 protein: CASSLSGAGYTF

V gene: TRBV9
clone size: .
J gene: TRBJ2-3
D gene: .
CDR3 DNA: TGTGCCAGCAGCCTCGGCGGTTCTAGCACAGATACGCAGTATTTT
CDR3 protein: CASSLGGSSTDTQYF

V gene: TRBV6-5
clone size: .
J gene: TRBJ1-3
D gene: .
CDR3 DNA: TGTGCCAGCAAGGAGGGGAATGGAAACACCATATATTTT
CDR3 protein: CASKEGNGNTIYF

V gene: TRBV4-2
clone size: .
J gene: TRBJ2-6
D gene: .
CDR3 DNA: TGTGCCAGCAGCCAAGAACAGGCGAGCTCTGGGGCCAACGTCCTGACTTTC
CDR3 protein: CASSQEQASSGANVLTF

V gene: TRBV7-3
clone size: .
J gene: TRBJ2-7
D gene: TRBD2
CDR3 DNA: TGTGCCAGCAGCCCTTCAGGGACTAGCGGCTACGAGCAGTACTTC
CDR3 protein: CASSPSGTSGYEQYF

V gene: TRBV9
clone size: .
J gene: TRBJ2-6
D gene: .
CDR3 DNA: TGTGCCAGCAGATCGGTCGGCTCTGGGGCCAACGTCCTGACTTTC
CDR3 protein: CASRSVGSGANVLTF

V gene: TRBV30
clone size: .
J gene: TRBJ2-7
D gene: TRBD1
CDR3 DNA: TGTGCCTATATACAGGGGATCGCCTACGAGCAGTACTTC
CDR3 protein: CAYIQGIAYEQYF

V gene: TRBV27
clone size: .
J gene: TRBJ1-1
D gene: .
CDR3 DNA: TGTGCCAGCAGTTTAGGAGGGAACACTGAAGCTTTCTTT
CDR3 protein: CASSLGGNTEAFF

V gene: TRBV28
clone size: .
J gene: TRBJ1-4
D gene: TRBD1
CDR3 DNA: TGTGCCAGCAGTTTGGGGACAGGGCTTAATGAAAAACTGTTTTTT
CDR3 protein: CASSLGTGLNEKLFF

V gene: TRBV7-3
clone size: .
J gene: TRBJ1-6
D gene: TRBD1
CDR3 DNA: TGTGCCAGCAGCCCAGGCAAAGGGGGCAGTTATAATTCACCCCTCCACTTT
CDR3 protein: CASSPGKGGSYNSPLHF

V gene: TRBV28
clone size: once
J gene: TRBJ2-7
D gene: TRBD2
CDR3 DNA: TGTGCCAGCAGGTCTTCCGGGACTAGCGGGAAATACGAGCAGTACTTC
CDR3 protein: CASRSSGTSGKYEQYF

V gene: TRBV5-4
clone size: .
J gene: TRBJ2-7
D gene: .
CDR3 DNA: TGTGCCAGCAGCTTGGGGGGAGGCTTTTACGAGCAGTACTTC
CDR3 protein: CASSLGGGFYEQYF

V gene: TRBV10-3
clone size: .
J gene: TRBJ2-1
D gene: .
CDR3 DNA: TGTGCCATCAGTTTGGACAATGAGCAGTTCTTC
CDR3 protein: CAISLDNEQFF

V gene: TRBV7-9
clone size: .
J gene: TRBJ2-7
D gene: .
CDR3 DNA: TGTGCCAGCGGTGACGATGAGCAGTACTTC
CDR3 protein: CASGDDEQYF

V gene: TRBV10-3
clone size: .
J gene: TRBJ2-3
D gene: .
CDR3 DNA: TGTGCCATCAGTGAGGGACCCGAGTACTCAGATACGCAGTATTTT
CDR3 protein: CAISEGPEYSDTQYF

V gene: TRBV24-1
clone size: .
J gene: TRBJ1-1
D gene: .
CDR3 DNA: TGTGCCACCAGTGATTTCCTGAACACTGAAGCTTTCTTT
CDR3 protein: CATSDFLNTEAFF

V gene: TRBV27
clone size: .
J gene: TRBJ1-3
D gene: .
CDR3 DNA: TGTGCCAGCAGTTTATCGGAACCCTCTGGAAACACCATATATTTT
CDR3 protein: CASSLSEPSGNTIYF